Given below is one T cell receptor beta chain in context. Its antigen remains unidentified. The sample belongs to a study of OX40 agonist ivuxolimab in advanced cancers. Libraries were prepared by immunoSEQ multiplex PCR; TCRdb keeps only in-frame clonotypes and omits some of them. The data contain about 12,000 clones, 80% of them singletons. Whole-study findings and limits: Specificity for antigen went undetermined in the expanded peripheral T cells. Some patients who did not respond also had low normalized T-cell clonal expansion.

The V gene end was trimmed by 4 bases and the J gene end by 14 bases; junction bases not matched to a gene: 16. The CDR3 contains 14 residues. Germline V gives CDR1 MNHNS, CDR2 SASEGT. The specimen comprised CD4+ or CD8+ T cells sorted from blood, sampled in a trial of the OX40 agonist ivuxolimab. The chain combines TRBV6-1 with TRBJ1-2, with 7 positions matching TRBD1. The clonotype was recovered from an adult with an advanced solid tumor such as melanoma, head and neck, liver or kidney cancer. For the CDR3, the DNA is TGTGCCAGCAGTGCCCTTACGTGGGAAGGACAGGTGACCTTC. Its translation: CASSALTWEGQVTF.